The sequence of this T cell receptor beta chain was determined in a study of cytomegalovirus exposure and HLA in healthy donors. With V trimmed by 3 bases and J by 4 bases, 8 bases remained unmatched. The CDR3 totals 16 residues. CDR1 and CDR2 from the germline V gene are SGHTA and FQGNSA. Regarding this clone: As yet, its antigen is unknown.

PCR amplification relied on 60 Vbeta primers (plus 13 Jbeta primers). Here immunoSEQ multiplex PCR was the method, and the copy in TCRdb shows in-frame clones only, minus some. The clone table shows 200,000 or so clones, with the ten largest holding roughly 0.74%. Study-level points and caveats: Common viral pathogens seemed to be connected with several of the most significant clusters, according to a later analysis. By a later analysis, the bulk of CMV-associated TCR beta chains appeared HLA-restricted.

The origin of this receptor is a boy aged 5-17 years in good health and CMV-seronegative. The sample comprised PBMCs. This rearrangement joins TRBV7-2 to TRBJ2-5; 10 bases agree with TRBD2. As DNA, the CDR3 is TGTGCCAGCAGCTTGTGGGAGAGCGGGGGGGTAGAGACCCAGTACTTC. Protein product: CASSLWESGGVETQYF.